The T cell receptor beta chain under discussion was sequenced for a study of blood T cell repertoires in COVID-19. Study context: Sources were T cells, B-cell-depleted T cells, or PBMCs; the material itself was cDNA or gDNA.

Under the authors' procedure: Reference gene primer amplification in the assay estimated nucleated cell counts. Only in-frame clones appear in the TCRdb table, and some are missing; sequencing was by immunoSEQ multiplex PCR. The V and J calls and the clone size are those of that table, but D and trimming were determined from the DNA. The sample lists approximately 140,000 clones; roughly 84% were seen once. Enrolment of Seattle patients took place during active infection, and they were followed longitudinally. This sequence was found in a man between 25 and 39 years old with COVID-19, enrolled during active disease. Sequences were obtained from peripheral blood.

CDR3 nucleotides: TGTGCCAGCTCACCAATTCGGGCAGGGGAGGGTCAGCCCCAGCATTTT. Amino acid sequence: CASSPIRAGEGQPQHF. J is TRBJ1-5 and V is TRBV18, with D possibly TRBD1 on 6 matching bases. The V and J ends lost 2 bases and 6 bases respectively, with 17 bases between them. The CDR3 totals 16 residues. CDR1 and CDR2 from the germline V gene are KGHSH and LQKENI.